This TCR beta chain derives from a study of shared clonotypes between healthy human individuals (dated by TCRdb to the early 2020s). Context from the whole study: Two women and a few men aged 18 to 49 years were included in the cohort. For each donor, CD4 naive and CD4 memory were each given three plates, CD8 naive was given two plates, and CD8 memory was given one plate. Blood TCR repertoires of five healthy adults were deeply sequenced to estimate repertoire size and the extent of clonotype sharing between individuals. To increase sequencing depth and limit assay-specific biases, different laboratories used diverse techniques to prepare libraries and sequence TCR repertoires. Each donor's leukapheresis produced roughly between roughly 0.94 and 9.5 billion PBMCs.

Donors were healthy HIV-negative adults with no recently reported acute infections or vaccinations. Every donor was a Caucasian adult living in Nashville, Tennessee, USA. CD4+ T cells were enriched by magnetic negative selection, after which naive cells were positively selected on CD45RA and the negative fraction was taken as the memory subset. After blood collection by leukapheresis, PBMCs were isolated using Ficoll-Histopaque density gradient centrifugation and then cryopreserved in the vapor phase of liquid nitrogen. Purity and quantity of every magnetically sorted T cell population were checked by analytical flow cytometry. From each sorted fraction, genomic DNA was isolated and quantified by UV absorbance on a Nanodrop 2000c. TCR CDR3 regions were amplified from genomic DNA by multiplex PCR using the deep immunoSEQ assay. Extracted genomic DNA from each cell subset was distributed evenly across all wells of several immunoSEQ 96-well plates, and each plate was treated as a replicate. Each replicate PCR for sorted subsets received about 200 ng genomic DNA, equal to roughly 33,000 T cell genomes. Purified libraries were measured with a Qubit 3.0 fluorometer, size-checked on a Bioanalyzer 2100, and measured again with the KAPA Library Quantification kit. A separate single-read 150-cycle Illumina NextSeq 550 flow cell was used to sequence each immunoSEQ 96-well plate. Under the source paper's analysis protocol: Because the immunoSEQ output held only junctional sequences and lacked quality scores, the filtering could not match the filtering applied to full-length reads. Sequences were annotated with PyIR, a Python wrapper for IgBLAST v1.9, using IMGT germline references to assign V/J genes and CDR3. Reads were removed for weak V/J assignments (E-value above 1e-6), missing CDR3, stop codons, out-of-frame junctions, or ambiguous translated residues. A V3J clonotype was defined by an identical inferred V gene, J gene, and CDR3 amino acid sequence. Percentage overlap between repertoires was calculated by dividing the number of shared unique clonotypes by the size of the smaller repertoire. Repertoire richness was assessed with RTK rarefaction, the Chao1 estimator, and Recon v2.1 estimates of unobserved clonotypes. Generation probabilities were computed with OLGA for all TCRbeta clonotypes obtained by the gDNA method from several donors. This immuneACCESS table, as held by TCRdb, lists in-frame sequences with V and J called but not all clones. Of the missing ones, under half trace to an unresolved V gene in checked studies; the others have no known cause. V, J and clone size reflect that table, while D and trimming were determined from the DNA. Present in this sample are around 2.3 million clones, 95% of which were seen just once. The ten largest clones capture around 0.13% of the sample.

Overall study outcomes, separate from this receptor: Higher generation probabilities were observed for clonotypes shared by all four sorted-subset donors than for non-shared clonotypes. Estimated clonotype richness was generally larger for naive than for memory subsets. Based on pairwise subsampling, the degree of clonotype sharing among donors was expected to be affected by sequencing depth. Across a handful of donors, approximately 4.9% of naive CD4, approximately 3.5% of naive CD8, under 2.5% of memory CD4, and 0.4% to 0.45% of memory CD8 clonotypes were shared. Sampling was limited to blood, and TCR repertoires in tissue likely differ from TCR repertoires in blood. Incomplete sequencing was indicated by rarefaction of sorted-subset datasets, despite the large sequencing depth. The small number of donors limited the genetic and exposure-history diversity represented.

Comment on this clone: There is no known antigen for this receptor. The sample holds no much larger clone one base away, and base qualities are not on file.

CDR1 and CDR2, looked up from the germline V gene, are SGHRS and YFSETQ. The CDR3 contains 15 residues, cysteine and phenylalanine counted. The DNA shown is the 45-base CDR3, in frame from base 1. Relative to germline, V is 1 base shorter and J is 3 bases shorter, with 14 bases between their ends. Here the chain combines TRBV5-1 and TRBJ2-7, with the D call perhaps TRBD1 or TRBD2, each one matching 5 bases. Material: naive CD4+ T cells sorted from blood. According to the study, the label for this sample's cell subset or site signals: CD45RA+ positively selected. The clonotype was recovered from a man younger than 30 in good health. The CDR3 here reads CASSLLGTPYYEQYF. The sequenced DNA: TGCGCCAGCAGCTTGCTAGGGACGCCCTACTACGAGCAGTACTTC.